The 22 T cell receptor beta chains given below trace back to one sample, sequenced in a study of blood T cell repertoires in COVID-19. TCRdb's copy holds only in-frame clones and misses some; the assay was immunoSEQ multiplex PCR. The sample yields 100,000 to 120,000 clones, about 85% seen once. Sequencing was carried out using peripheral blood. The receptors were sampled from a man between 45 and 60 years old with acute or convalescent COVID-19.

The CDR3 nucleotides are TGTGCCAGTAGTATCTCCTTGAACACTGAAGCTTTCTTT. Amino acids: CASSISLNTEAFF. The J gene is TRBJ1-1, the V gene TRBV19; no clear D gene. The CDR3 is 13 residues long. V lost 3 bases, J lost 0 bases, and 5 bases lay in between. Germline CDR1 LNHDA, CDR2 SQIVND (reference sequence). The full variable domain, rest sourced from reference TRBV19 and TRBJ1-1, is DGGITQSPKYLFRKEGQNVTLSCEQNLNHDAMYWYRQDPGQGLRLIYYSQIVNDFQKGDIAEGYSVSREKKESFPLTVTSAQKNPTAFYLCASSISLNTEAFFGQGTRLTVV.

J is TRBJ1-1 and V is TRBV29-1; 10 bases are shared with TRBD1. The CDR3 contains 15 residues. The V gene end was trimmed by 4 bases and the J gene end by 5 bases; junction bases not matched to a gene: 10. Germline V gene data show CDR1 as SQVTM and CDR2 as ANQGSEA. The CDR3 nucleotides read TGCAGCGTTGTGTACCCCGACAGGGGGCGAACTGAAGCTTTCTTT. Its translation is CSVVYPDRGRTEAFF.

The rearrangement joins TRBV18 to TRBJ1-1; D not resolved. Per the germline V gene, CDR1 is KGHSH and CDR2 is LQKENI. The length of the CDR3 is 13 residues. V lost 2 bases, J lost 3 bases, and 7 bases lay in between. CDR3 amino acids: CASSPTGDTEAFF. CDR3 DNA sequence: TGTGCCAGCTCACCAACCGGGGACACTGAAGCTTTCTTT.

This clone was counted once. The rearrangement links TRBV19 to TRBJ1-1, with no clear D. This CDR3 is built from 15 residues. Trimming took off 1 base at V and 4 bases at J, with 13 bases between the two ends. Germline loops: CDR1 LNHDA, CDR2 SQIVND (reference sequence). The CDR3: CASSIARVGGTEAFF. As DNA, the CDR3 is TGTGCCAGTAGTATAGCAAGGGTGGGAGGCACTGAAGCTTTCTTT. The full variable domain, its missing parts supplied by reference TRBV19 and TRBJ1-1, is DGGITQSPKYLFRKEGQNVTLSCEQNLNHDAMYWYRQDPGQGLRLIYYSQIVNDFQKGDIAEGYSVSREKKESFPLTVTSAQKNPTAFYLCASSIARVGGTEAFFGQGTRLTVV.

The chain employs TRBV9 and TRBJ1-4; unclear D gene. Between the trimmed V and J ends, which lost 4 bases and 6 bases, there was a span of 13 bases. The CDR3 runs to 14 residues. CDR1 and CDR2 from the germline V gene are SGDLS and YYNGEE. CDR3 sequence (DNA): TGTGCCAGCAGCCCCCGCCGGTCTCATGAAAAACTGTTTTTT. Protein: CASSPRRSHEKLFF.

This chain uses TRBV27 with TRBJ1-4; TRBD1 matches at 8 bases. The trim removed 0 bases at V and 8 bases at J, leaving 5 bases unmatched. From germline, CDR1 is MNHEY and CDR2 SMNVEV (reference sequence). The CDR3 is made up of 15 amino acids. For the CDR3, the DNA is TGTGCCAGCAGTTTATCGAACAGGGGGGGAGAAAAACTGTTTTTT. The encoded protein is CASSLSNRGGEKLFF.

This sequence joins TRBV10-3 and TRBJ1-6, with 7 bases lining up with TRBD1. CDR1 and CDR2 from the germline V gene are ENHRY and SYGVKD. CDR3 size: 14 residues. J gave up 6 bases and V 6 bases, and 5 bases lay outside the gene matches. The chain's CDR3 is CAISLGQLNSPLHF. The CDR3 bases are TGTGCCATCAGCTTGGGACAGCTTAATTCACCCCTCCACTTT.

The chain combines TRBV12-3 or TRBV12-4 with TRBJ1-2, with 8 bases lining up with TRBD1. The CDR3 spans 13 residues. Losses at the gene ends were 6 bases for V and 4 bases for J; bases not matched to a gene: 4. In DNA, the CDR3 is TGTGCCAGCAGGCCAGGGGGCGTCTATGGCTACACCTTC. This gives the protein CASRPGGVYGYTF.

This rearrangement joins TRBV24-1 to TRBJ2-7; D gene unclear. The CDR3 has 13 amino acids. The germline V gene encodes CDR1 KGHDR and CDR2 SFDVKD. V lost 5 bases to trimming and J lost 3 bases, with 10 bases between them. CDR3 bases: TGTGCCACCAGTGCCGCCAGTGTCTACGAGCAGTACTTC. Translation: CATSAASVYEQYF.

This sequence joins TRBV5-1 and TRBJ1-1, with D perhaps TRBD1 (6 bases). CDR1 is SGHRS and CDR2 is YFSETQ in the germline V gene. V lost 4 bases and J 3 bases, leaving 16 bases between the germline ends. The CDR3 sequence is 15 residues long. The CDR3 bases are TGCGCCAGCAGCCTGGGTGCCACAGGGCACACTGAAGCTTTCTTT. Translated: CASSLGATGHTEAFF.

The CDR3 DNA reads TGTGCCAGCAGCTTACTAGGGCAGGCTACTTACGAGCAGTACTTC. Residues: CASSLLGQATYEQYF. The V and J genes are TRBV5-6 and TRBJ2-7, with a weak D call TRBD2 (5 bases). Trimming pared 2 bases from V and 4 bases from J, leaving 16 bases between. CDR1 and CDR2 (germline): SGHDT, YYEEEE. The CDR3 sequence is 15 residues long.

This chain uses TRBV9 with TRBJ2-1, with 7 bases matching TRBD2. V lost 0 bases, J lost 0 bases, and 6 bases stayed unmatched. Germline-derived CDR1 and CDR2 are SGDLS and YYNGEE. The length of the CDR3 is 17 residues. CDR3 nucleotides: TGTGCCAGCAGCGTAGGAGTAAAGCGGGACTCCTACAATGAGCAGTTCTTC. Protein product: CASSVGVKRDSYNEQFF.

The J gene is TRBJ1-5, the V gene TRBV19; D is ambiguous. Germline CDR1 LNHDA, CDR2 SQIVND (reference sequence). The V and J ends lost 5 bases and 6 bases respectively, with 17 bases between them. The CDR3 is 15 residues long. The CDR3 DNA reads TGTGCCAGTAGTCCCCGGACGGACTCGAGTCAGCCCCAGCATTTT. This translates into CASSPRTDSSQPQHF.

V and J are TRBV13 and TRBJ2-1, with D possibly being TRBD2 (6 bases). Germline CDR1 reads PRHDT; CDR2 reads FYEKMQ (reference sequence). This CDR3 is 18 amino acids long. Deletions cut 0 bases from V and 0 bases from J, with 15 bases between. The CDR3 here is CASSLGGRYGGSYNEQFF. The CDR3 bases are TGTGCCAGCAGCTTAGGAGGGCGTTACGGGGGCTCCTACAATGAGCAGTTCTTC.

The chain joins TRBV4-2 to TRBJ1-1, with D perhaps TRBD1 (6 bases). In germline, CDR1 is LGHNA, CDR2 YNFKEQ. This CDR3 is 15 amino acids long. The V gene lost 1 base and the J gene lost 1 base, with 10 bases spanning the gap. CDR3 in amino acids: CASSQANRENTEAFF. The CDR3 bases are TGTGCCAGCAGCCAAGCCAACAGGGAGAACACTGAAGCTTTCTTT.

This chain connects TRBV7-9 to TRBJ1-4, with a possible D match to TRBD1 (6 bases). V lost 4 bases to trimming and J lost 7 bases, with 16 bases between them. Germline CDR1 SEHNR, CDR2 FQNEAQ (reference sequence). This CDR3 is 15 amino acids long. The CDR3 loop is CASSSKQGRAEKLFF. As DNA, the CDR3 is TGTGCCAGCAGCTCGAAACAGGGACGGGCTGAAAAACTGTTTTTT.

For the CDR3, the DNA is TGTGCCAGCAGTTTGCACGACTCCTTCGGGCAGTACTTC. It translates to CASSLHDSFGQYF. The chain couples TRBV28 to TRBJ2-7; D gene unclear. The CDR3 loop spans 13 amino acids. CDR1 is MDHEN, CDR2 SYDVKM, per germline. The ends were cut back, 3 bases at V and 9 bases at J, with 15 bases in the middle.

CDR3 in DNA: TGTGCCAGCAGTTTATCCCGGACACTCAACGAGCAGTACTTC. It codes for CASSLSRTLNEQYF. The chain links TRBV27 to TRBJ2-7; D is possibly TRBD1 (5 bases). Trimming removed 0 bases at V and 5 bases at J, with 11 bases between. CDR1 and CDR2 from the germline V gene are MNHEY and SMNVEV (reference sequence). This CDR3 has 14 residues.

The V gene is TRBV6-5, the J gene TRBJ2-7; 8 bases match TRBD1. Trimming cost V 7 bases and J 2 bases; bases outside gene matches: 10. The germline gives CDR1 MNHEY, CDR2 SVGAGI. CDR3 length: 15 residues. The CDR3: CASTRSQGGTYEQYF. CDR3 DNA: TGTGCCAGCACCAGATCACAGGGGGGCACCTACGAGCAGTACTTC.

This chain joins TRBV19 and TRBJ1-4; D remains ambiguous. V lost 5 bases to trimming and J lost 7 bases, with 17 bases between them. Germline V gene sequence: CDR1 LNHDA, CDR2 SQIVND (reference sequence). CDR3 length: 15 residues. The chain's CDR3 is CASSAQGSGGEKLFF. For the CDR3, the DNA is TGTGCCAGTAGTGCGCAAGGGAGCGGTGGTGAAAAACTGTTTTTT.

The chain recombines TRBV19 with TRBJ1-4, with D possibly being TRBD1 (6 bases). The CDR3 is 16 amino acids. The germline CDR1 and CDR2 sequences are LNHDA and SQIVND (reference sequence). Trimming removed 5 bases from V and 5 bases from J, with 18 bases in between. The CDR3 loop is CASSPMDSQGNEKLFF. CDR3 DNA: TGTGCCAGTAGTCCTATGGACAGCCAGGGGAATGAAAAACTGTTTTTT.

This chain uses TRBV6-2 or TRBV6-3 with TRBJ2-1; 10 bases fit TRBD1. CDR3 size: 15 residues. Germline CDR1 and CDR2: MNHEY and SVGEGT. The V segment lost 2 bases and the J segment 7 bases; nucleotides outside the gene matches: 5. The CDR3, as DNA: TGTGCCAGCAGTTACGGGACAGGGGCCCTTAATGAGCAGTTCTTC. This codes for CASSYGTGALNEQFF.